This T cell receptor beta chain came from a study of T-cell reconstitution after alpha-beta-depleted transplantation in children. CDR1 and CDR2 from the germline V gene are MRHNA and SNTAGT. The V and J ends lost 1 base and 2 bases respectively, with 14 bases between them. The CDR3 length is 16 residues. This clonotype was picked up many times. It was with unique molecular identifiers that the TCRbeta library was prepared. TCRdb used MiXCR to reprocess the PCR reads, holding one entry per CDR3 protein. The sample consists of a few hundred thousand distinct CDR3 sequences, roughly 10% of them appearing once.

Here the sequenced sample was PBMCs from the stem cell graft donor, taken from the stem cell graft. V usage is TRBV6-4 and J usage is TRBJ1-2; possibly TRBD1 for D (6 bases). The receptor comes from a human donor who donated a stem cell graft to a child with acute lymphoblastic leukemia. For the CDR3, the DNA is TGTGCCAGCAGTGACTTTTACAGGGAGGGAAACTATGGCTACACCTTC. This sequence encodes CASSDFYREGNYGYTF.